This is a list of T cell receptor beta chains from one sample in a study of blood T cell repertoires in COVID-19. TCRdb keeps only in-frame clones here, not all; method: immunoSEQ multiplex PCR. The repertoire has fewer than 450,000 clones, approximately 88% of them found once; the top ten carry roughly 12%. The specimen was peripheral blood. These receptor sequences come from a woman aged 45-59 years with COVID-19, enrolled during active disease. Each CDR3 is given with its conserved first and last residue. The D gene is left open where the match is weak. Not all rows give a size; the values are once, few, many and, for expanded clones, a class.

TRBV5-1	once	.	TRBJ1-3	CASGGGIEGSGNTIYF	TGCGCCAGCGGCGGGGGGATTGAAGGTTCGGGAAACACCATATATTTT
TRBV21-1	once	.	TRBJ2-3	CASSKADSGGATDTQYF	TGTGCCAGCAGCAAAGCTGATAGCGGGGGGGCCACAGATACGCAGTATTTT
TRBV19	.	TRBD2	TRBJ2-2	CASRKAGDANTGELFF	TGTGCCAGTAGGAAAGCGGGGGACGCGAACACCGGGGAGCTGTTTTTT
TRBV1	.	.	TRBJ2-7	CTSSPRCRSYEQYF	TGCACCAGCAGCCCTCGTTGCAGGTCCTACGAGCAGTACTTC
TRBV7-8	.	TRBD1	TRBJ2-2	CASSRRTGSAGELFF	TGTGCCAGCAGCCGACGGACAGGTTCGGCCGGGGAGCTGTTTTTT
TRBV6-5	.	.	TRBJ1-1	CASSYSAGEEAFF	TGTGCCAGCAGTTACTCGGCAGGGGAGGAAGCTTTCTTT
TRBV3-1/TRBV3-2	.	.	TRBJ1-3	CASRAPRRGNTIYF	TGTGCCAGCAGGGCTCCCCGGAGGGGAAACACCATATATTTT
TRBV6-5	.	.	TRBJ1-2	CASSYSGSPGYGYTF	TGTGCCAGCAGTTACTCGGGCTCTCCCGGCTATGGCTACACCTTC
TRBV5-4	.	TRBD1	TRBJ2-5	CASSLERGRQETQYF	TGTGCCAGCAGCTTGGAAAGGGGGCGGCAAGAGACCCAGTACTTC
TRBV7-2	.	TRBD1	TRBJ1-1	CASSSGTGGVRAFF	TGTGCCAGCAGCTCCGGGACAGGGGGCGTTCGGGCTTTCTTT
TRBV30	.	.	TRBJ1-1	CAWRASRWTEAFF	TGTGCCTGGAGGGCCTCTAGGTGGACTGAAGCTTTCTTT
TRBV18	.	.	TRBJ1-1	CASSPLAENTEAFF	TGTGCCAGCTCACCATTGGCGGAGAACACTGAAGCTTTCTTT
TRBV19	.	TRBD2	TRBJ2-2	CASSSSSGGAFGLFF	TGTGCCAGTAGTTCGTCTAGCGGGGGGGCCTTTGGGCTGTTTTTT
TRBV28	.	.	TRBJ1-5	CASRTASNQPQHF	TGTGCCAGCAGGACAGCGAGCAATCAGCCCCAGCATTTT
TRBV10-3	.	.	TRBJ1-5	CAIAGEDQPQHF	TGTGCCATCGCTGGAGAGGATCAGCCCCAGCATTTT
TRBV6-5	few	.	TRBJ2-7	CASRDRTGEQYF	TGTGCCAGCAGAGACAGGACGGGCGAGCAGTACTTC
TRBV12-3/TRBV12-4	.	TRBD1	TRBJ1-2	CASSFRGNYGYTF	TGTGCCAGCAGTTTCAGGGGGAACTATGGCTACACCTTC
TRBV5-1	.	.	TRBJ2-7	CASSLGQIYEQYF	TGCGCCAGCAGCTTGGGACAGATCTACGAGCAGTACTTC